What follows are 2 T cell receptor beta chains derived from one specimen sequenced in a study of cytomegalovirus exposure and HLA in healthy donors. PCR primers comprised 60 Vbeta and 13 Jbeta primers. Here immunoSEQ multiplex PCR was the method, and the copy in TCRdb shows in-frame clones only, minus some. The sample gives around 200,000 clones, under 70% of which show up once; 2.5% to 3% is in the top ten. The sequencing input was PBMCs. These receptors all come from a middle-aged man in good health and CMV-seropositive.

The chain uses TRBV28 and TRBJ1-6; D possibly corresponds to TRBD1 (5 bases). V was clipped by 3 bases and J by 1 base, with 13 bases between them. This CDR3 has 17 amino acids. Germline V gene lookup returns CDR1 MDHEN and CDR2 SYDVKM. Written as DNA, the CDR3 is TGTGCCAGCAGTTTCGGTCCAGGGCTTTCCTATAATTCACCCCTCCACTTT. As protein: CASSFGPGLSYNSPLHF.

The gene calls are TRBV5-1 and TRBJ1-2; no clear D. In germline, CDR1 is SGHRS, CDR2 YFSETQ. The CDR3 is 17 amino acids. The V gene lost 0 bases and the J gene lost 2 bases, with 17 bases spanning the gap. CDR3 in amino acids: CASSLESGETQNYGYTF. The CDR3 nucleotides read TGCGCCAGCAGCTTGGAAAGTGGGGAGACCCAAAACTATGGCTACACCTTC.